The entry below describes one TCR beta chain. This specimen comes from a study of radiotherapy plus CTLA-4 blockade in lung cancer. The method was immunoSEQ multiplex PCR; TCRdb's version includes in-frame clones alone and lacks a portion of them. The profile covers around 80,000 clones, with approximately 73% appearing a single time and around 10% taken by the ten largest. Focal radiation and CTLA-4 blockade (ipilimumab) were tested in chemo-refractory metastatic non-small-cell lung cancer patients. This CDR3 region has 13 residues. V lost 4 bases and J 0 bases, leaving 6 bases between the germline ends. The germline V gene has CDR1 WSHSY and CDR2 SAAADI.

The receptor was derived from a human donor with non-small cell lung cancer whose response to radiotherapy plus ipilimumab could not be evaluated. This material consisted of peripheral blood, taken from a patient treated with radiotherapy plus ipilimumab. The rearrangement joins TRBV10-2 to TRBJ1-1, with D unresolved. The CDR3 DNA is TGCGCCAGCAGTGGGCAGTTGAACACTGAAGCTTTCTTT. Protein: CASSGQLNTEAFF.